The 32 T cell receptor beta chains presented below share a single source sample, sequenced in a study of beta chain features in type 1 diabetes. Expressed TCRB transcripts were sequenced, since all the RNA that had been isolated was reverse transcribed. Measured with immunoSEQ multiplex PCR; TCRdb has only the in-frame clones, and not every one. The sample lists fewer than 650,000 clones; about 14% were seen once. Sample: naive CD4+ T cells from blood. The receptors were gathered from a young man in good health.

The chain employs TRBV6-5 and TRBJ1-5; 10 bases fit TRBD1. From germline, CDR1 is MNHEY and CDR2 SVGAGI. This CDR3 has 15 amino acids. The junction had 5 bases not matched to a gene; V was cut back by 6 bases and J by 3 bases. The CDR3 DNA reads TGTGCCAGCAGCCAGGGACAGGGGAACAATCAGCCCCAGCATTTT. Translating gives CASSQGQGNNQPQHF.

The J gene is TRBJ2-6, the V gene TRBV19; no clear D gene. The V gene lost 1 base and the J gene lost 0 bases, with 10 bases spanning the gap. This CDR3 is 17 amino acids long. Germline CDR1 and CDR2: LNHDA and SQIVND (reference sequence). The CDR3 bases are TGTGCCAGTAGTATAGGTGGCGTTTACTCTGGGGCCAACGTCCTGACTTTC. Protein sequence: CASSIGGVYSGANVLTF.

The V call is TRBV28, the J call TRBJ2-2; 9 bases align to TRBD1. This CDR3 is built from 16 residues. Germline CDR1 MDHEN, CDR2 SYDVKM. J lost 1 base, V lost 6 bases, and 6 bases had no gene match. CDR3 nucleotides: TGTGCCAGCAGCCCACAGGGGGCCCTGAACACCGGGGAGCTGTTTTTT. It yields the protein CASSPQGALNTGELFF.

The table lists this clone with a few counts. This chain links TRBV28 with TRBJ2-7, with D possibly being TRBD1 or TRBD2 (5 bases each). The CDR3 extends over 16 amino acids. The V gene lost 6 bases and the J gene lost 7 bases, with 25 bases spanning the gap. CDR1 and CDR2 (germline): MDHEN, SYDVKM. For the CDR3, the DNA is TGTGCCAGCAGCCCCCCGAACCGGGACCCCCGAGGGGAGCAGTACTTC. This gives the protein CASSPPNRDPRGEQYF.

This rearrangement joins TRBV7-2 to TRBJ2-5; D is unresolved. The CDR3 has 15 residues. The germline V gene has CDR1 SGHTA and CDR2 FQGNSA. Between the trimmed V and J ends, which lost 1 base and 3 bases, there was a span of 12 bases. CDR3 amino acids: CASSLGGQTKETQYF. CDR3 in DNA: TGTGCCAGCAGCTTAGGAGGTCAAACGAAAGAGACCCAGTACTTC.

This clone was observed a single time. The chain is built from TRBV19 and TRBJ2-5, with D perhaps matching TRBD1 (6 bases). Trimming left V 2 bases short and J 2 bases short, with 15 bases between. The germline CDR1 and CDR2 sequences are LNHDA and SQIVND (reference sequence). The CDR3 runs to 16 residues. The CDR3 loop is CASSINPTGKQETQYF. The CDR3, as DNA: TGTGCCAGTAGTATAAACCCAACAGGGAAACAAGAGACCCAGTACTTC. Complete variable domain (other parts from reference TRBV19 and TRBJ2-5): DGGITQSPKYLFRKEGQNVTLSCEQNLNHDAMYWYRQDPGQGLRLIYYSQIVNDFQKGDIAEGYSVSREKKESFPLTVTSAQKNPTAFYLCASSINPTGKQETQYFGPGTRLLVL.

In its sample, this clone was seen a few times. Other DNA sequences from this sample encode an identical CDR3 as well. The chain carries TRBV9 and TRBJ1-2; a possible D gene is TRBD1 (6 bases). Per the germline V gene, CDR1 is SGDLS and CDR2 is YYNGEE. V was clipped by 0 bases and J by 5 bases, with 8 bases between them. The CDR3 sequence is 13 residues long. The CDR3 spells CASSVGQGYGYTF. CDR3 DNA: TGTGCCAGCAGCGTAGGCCAGGGGTATGGCTACACCTTC.

The gene calls are TRBV19 and TRBJ1-6; 11 nucleotides align to TRBD1. The length of the CDR3 is 14 residues. J lost 7 bases, V lost 6 bases, and 2 bases had no gene match. Germline V gene sequence: CDR1 LNHDA, CDR2 SQIVND (reference sequence). CDR3 nucleotides: TGTGCCAGTAGGGGGACAGGGGGAAATTCACCCCTCCACTTT. Protein sequence: CASRGTGGNSPLHF.

This clone was counted between two and nine times. The chain uses TRBV19 and TRBJ2-4, with D unclear. CDR1 is LNHDA, CDR2 SQIVND, per germline (reference sequence). The CDR3 covers 12 residues. V was pared by 4 bases and J by 3 bases, with 4 bases between. This CDR3 reads CASSKGKNIQYF. Here the CDR3 DNA reads TGTGCCAGTAGTAAGGGCAAAAACATTCAGTACTTC.

Only a few counts were recorded for this clone. The CDR3 nucleotides are TGCAGCGTTCTCCGTGGGACACTCGGGGAAAAACTGTTTTTT. It codes for CSVLRGTLGEKLFF. This chain joins TRBV29-1 and TRBJ1-4, with D possibly TRBD1 on 6 matching bases. The ends were cut back, 5 bases at V and 8 bases at J, with 18 bases in the middle. The length of the CDR3 is 14 residues. The germline CDR1 and CDR2 sequences are SQVTM and ANQGSEA.

A few counts support this clone. The genes are TRBV5-1 and TRBJ2-7; either TRBD1 or TRBD2 may supply D (5 bases each). The CDR3 contains 13 residues. Trimming removed 5 bases at V and 2 bases at J, with 11 bases between. Germline CDR1 and CDR2: SGHRS and YFSETQ. CDR3 amino acids: CASSLGPTYEQYF. The CDR3 bases are TGCGCCAGCAGTCTGGGACCCACCTACGAGCAGTACTTC.

The chain combines TRBV4-1 with TRBJ2-1; D possibly matches TRBD1 or TRBD2 (5 bases each). The CDR3 has 17 residues. In germline, CDR1 is MGHRA, CDR2 YSYEKL. Trimming removed 6 bases from V and 8 bases from J, with 26 bases in between. The CDR3 nucleotides read TGCGCCAGCAGTTCTTACCCCCGGGACCGGTTGGGAGATGAGCAGTTCTTC. Residues: CASSSYPRDRLGDEQFF.

The rearrangement uses TRBV5-4 and TRBJ1-3; 7 bases line up with TRBD1. V gave up 5 bases and J gave up 0 bases; unmatched junction bases: 5. The CDR3 has 15 residues. Germline CDR1 and CDR2: SGHNT and YYREEE (reference sequence). The CDR3 loop reads CASRPGTDSGNTIYF. The CDR3 DNA sequence: TGTGCCAGCAGACCAGGGACAGACTCTGGAAACACCATATATTTT.

The chain carries TRBV2 and TRBJ1-1, with unresolved D. The V end lost 2 bases, the J end lost 0 bases, and 4 bases lay between the germline ends. The CDR3 length is 13 residues. The germline CDR1 and CDR2 sequences are SNHLY and FYNNEI. Here the CDR3 reads CASSEYMNTEAFF. In DNA form, the CDR3 reads TGTGCCAGCAGTGAATATATGAACACTGAAGCTTTCTTT.

CDR3: CASSLGQRSYNEQFF. In DNA, the CDR3 is TGTGCCAGCAGCTTGGGTCAGCGCTCCTACAATGAGCAGTTCTTC. This rearrangement joins TRBV5-6 to TRBJ2-1, with D unclear. This CDR3 contains 15 residues. CDR1 is SGHDT, CDR2 YYEEEE, per germline. V was trimmed by 0 bases and J by 0 bases, leaving 7 bases between them. The full variable domain, rest sourced from reference TRBV5-6 and TRBJ2-1, is DAGVTQSPTHLIKTRGQQVTLRCSPKSGHDTVSWYQQALGQGPQFIFQYYEEEERQRGNFPDRFSGHQFPNYSSELNVNALLLGDSALYLCASSLGQRSYNEQFFGPGTRLTVL.

This sequence joins TRBV10-3 and TRBJ1-5; D ambiguous. The CDR3 has 12 residues. Looked up from germline, CDR1 is ENHRY and CDR2 is SYGVKD. V gave up 3 bases and J gave up 7 bases, with 7 bases separating them. The CDR3 region has the DNA TGTGCCATCAGTGACAAGGCACAGCCCCAGCATTTT. This sequence encodes CAISDKAQPQHF.

V usage is TRBV27 and J usage is TRBJ2-3, with D uncertain. The CDR3 has 12 amino acids. Germline V gene data show CDR1 as MNHEY and CDR2 as SMNVEV (reference sequence). V gave up 6 bases and J gave up 4 bases, with 8 bases separating them. The CDR3 DNA sequence: TGTGCCAGCAGGCCAGTATCAGATACGCAGTATTTT. It specifies CASRPVSDTQYF.

This clone was picked up a small number of times. The genes are TRBV27 and TRBJ1-4, with 9 bases identical to TRBD1. The CDR3 spans 15 residues. V lost 5 bases to trimming and J lost 8 bases; unmatched junction nucleotides: 9. Germline lookup yields CDR1 MNHEY and CDR2 SMNVEV (reference sequence). The chain's CDR3 is CASSAIQGAGEKLFF. The DNA for the CDR3 is TGTGCCAGCAGTGCCATACAGGGGGCGGGCGAAAAACTGTTTTTT.

The chain uses TRBV7-9 and TRBJ2-1; perhaps TRBD2 as D (5 bases). Germline assignment: CDR1 SEHNR and CDR2 FQNEAQ (reference sequence). V gave up 6 bases and J gave up 7 bases, with 22 bases separating them. CDR3 size: 16 residues. CDR3 loop: CASRSDYERYLNEQFF. The CDR3 DNA follows: TGTGCCAGCAGGTCCGACTATGAAAGGTATCTAAATGAGCAGTTCTTC.

This clone turned up a few times. V and J are TRBV6-4 and TRBJ2-2, with TRBD2 matching 10 bases. The CDR3 runs to 18 residues. The germline V gene has CDR1 MRHNA and CDR2 SNTAGT. V was clipped by 5 bases and J by 1 base; unmatched bases: 10. CDR3 in amino acids: CASSRELIAGGNTGELFF. The CDR3 nucleotides read TGTGCCAGCAGTCGAGAGCTTATAGCGGGAGGGAACACCGGGGAGCTGTTTTTT.

This clone has only a few counts. The identical CDR3 is also encoded by other nucleotide sequences in the sample. The V and J genes are TRBV30 and TRBJ1-2; D is unclear. Germline-derived CDR1 and CDR2 are GTSNPN and SVGIG (reference sequence). V lost 0 bases and J 5 bases, leaving 4 bases between the germline ends. The CDR3 spans 11 residues. The CDR3 sequence is CAWSVSYGYTF. CDR3 DNA: TGTGCCTGGAGTGTCAGTTATGGCTACACCTTC.

The chain is built from TRBV25-1 and TRBJ1-2, with TRBD1 matching 11 bases. With V trimmed by 3 bases and J by 9 bases, 15 bases remained unmatched. Germline loops: CDR1 MGHDK, CDR2 SYGVNS. CDR3 length equals 17 residues. CDR3 sequence: CASSELHRDRGNDSYTF. The DNA for the CDR3 is TGTGCCAGCAGTGAGTTGCACCGGGACAGGGGGAATGATAGCTACACCTTC.

This clone has only a few counts. V usage is TRBV18 and J usage is TRBJ2-5, with D perhaps matching TRBD2 (6 bases). The V gene lost 4 bases and the J gene lost 5 bases, with 14 bases spanning the gap. Germline lookup yields CDR1 KGHSH and CDR2 LQKENI. The CDR3 spans 14 residues. This chain's CDR3 is CASSLQEGLETQYF. CDR3 DNA sequence: TGTGCCAGCTCACTACAGGAGGGCCTGGAGACCCAGTACTTC.

In its sample, this clone was seen a few times. The rearrangement uses TRBV5-6 and TRBJ1-1, with D possibly TRBD1 on 6 matching bases. Deletions cut 5 bases from V and 2 bases from J, with 10 bases between. There are 13 residues in the CDR3. The germline CDR1 and CDR2 sequences are SGHDT and YYEEEE. CDR3 bases: TGTGCCAGCAGACGGACAGCCAACACTGAAGCTTTCTTT. This encodes CASRRTANTEAFF.

V gene TRBV10-3 combines with J gene TRBJ2-1, with a tentative D call TRBD2 (5 bases). Germline V gives CDR1 ENHRY, CDR2 SYGVKD. V shed 8 bases and J shed 6 bases, with 14 bases lying between them. This CDR3 spans 13 amino acids. CDR3 bases: TGTGCCATCCTTGAGAGGGCTGGCAATGAGCAGTTCTTC. It codes for CAILERAGNEQFF.

There are a few counts of this clone. This chain connects TRBV7-9 to TRBJ2-7; 8 bases are a match to TRBD1. The germline V gene has CDR1 SEHNR and CDR2 FQNEAQ (reference sequence). V dropped 5 bases and J dropped 6; count of bases not matched to a gene: 15. The CDR3 totals 16 residues. CDR3 sequence reads: CASSPKPTGRGLEQYF. In DNA form, the CDR3 reads TGTGCCAGCAGCCCTAAGCCCACTGGCAGGGGGCTCGAGCAGTACTTC.

This clone was seen a few times. CDR3 coding DNA: TGTGCCAGCGGTCGGAGGGATACGGGAGCTACGCAGTATTTT. Its protein product is CASGRRDTGATQYF. The chain joins TRBV5-4 to TRBJ2-3; tentatively, D is TRBD2 (6 bases). In germline, CDR1 is SGHNT, CDR2 YYREEE (reference sequence). This CDR3 has 14 amino acids. Trimming shortened V by 7 bases and J by 8 bases, and 20 bases separated the two germline ends.

Note on this clone: A read error may account for a junction end that differs from germline. The chain couples TRBV10-3 to TRBJ1-5, with 12 bases fitting TRBD1. This CDR3 has 16 residues. CDR1 and CDR2 from the germline V gene are ENHRY and SYGVKD. CDR3 loop: CASSPMGQGARQPQHF. The DNA of the CDR3 is TGTGCCAGCAGTCCGATGGGACAGGGGGCAAGACAGCCCCAGCATTTT.

The J gene is TRBJ1-2, the V gene TRBV28; a possible D gene is TRBD1 (6 bases). The V end was cut by 2 bases, the J end by 7 bases, with 14 bases between. The CDR3 extends over 14 amino acids. CDR1 and CDR2 from the germline V gene are MDHEN and SYDVKM. This CDR3 reads CASSLGQGFGGYTF. In DNA, the CDR3 is TGTGCCAGCAGTTTAGGGCAGGGGTTCGGTGGCTACACCTTC.

In its sample, this clone was seen a few times. This sequence joins TRBV4-3 and TRBJ2-7; 10 nucleotides match TRBD1. The ends lost 4 bases at V and 0 bases at J; junction bases unmatched: 12. The length of the CDR3 is 18 residues. Germline CDR1 and CDR2: LGHNA and YSLEER. The CDR3 region is CASSPQPGTGVSSYEQYF. DNA of the CDR3: TGCGCCAGCAGCCCCCAACCGGGGACAGGGGTCAGCTCCTACGAGCAGTACTTC.

There are a few counts of this clone. This chain links TRBV6-5 with TRBJ2-7, with D uncertain. Trimming pared 11 bases from V and 4 bases from J, leaving 12 bases between. Germline CDR1 MNHEY, CDR2 SVGAGI. This CDR3 has 11 residues. CDR3 residues: CAAHFGYEQYF. The CDR3 DNA reads TGTGCCGCTCACTTCGGGTACGAGCAGTACTTC.

This clone turned up a few times. V gene TRBV2 combines with J gene TRBJ1-5; TRBD1 aligns across 9 bases. This CDR3 contains 14 residues. J was trimmed by 6 bases and V by 6 bases; bases with no gene match: 6. Germline CDR1 is SNHLY and CDR2 is FYNNEI. The CDR3 reads CASRRTGEGQPQHF. CDR3 sequence (DNA): TGTGCCAGCAGACGGACAGGGGAAGGTCAGCCCCAGCATTTT. Using reference TRBV2 and TRBJ1-5 for the parts outside the CDR3, the full variable domain is EPEVTQTPSHQVTQMGQEVILRCVPISNHLYFYWYRQILGQKVEFLVSFYNNEISEKSEIFDDQFSVERPDGSNFTLKIRSTKLEDSAMYFCASRRTGEGQPQHFGDGTRLSIL.